Below, 11 T cell receptor beta chains from the same sample are listed, as sequenced in a study of response to subunit inactivated influenza vaccine. TCRdb re-called the RT-PCR reads through MiXCR, storing one row per CDR3 protein. The profile shows a few hundred thousand distinct CDR3 sequences, 6% to 9% of them singletons. Source: PBMCs from blood, taken roughly 24 months after vaccination. Every receptor here comes from a man aged 50 to 75 who received an inactivated influenza vaccine.

The table lists this clonotype with many counts. CDR3 in amino acids: CASSHPGTSGSWLLYNEQFF. CDR3 sequence (DNA): TGTGCCAGCAGCCACCCAGGGACTAGCGGGAGTTGGCTCCTCTACAATGAGCAGTTCTTC. The chain has TRBV12-3 or TRBV12-4 and TRBJ2-1; 14 bases line up with TRBD2. The CDR3 runs to 20 residues. Germline trimming cut 6 bases from V and 3 bases from J; bases unmatched to any gene: 16.

In its sample, this clonotype was seen many times. V usage is TRBV20-1 and J usage is TRBJ2-4, with D perhaps given as TRBD1 or TRBD2 (5 bases each). V dropped 4 bases and J dropped 9 bases, with 16 bases sitting between them. Germline assignment: CDR1 DFQATT and CDR2 SNEGSKA (reference sequence). The CDR3 is 13 residues long. As DNA, the CDR3 is TGCAGTGCTACCCAGGGCGGGTTCAGCATTCAGTACTTC. It translates to CSATQGGFSIQYF.

This clonotype has a count of ten or more. J is TRBJ1-2 and V is TRBV4-2; unclear D gene. Per the germline V gene, CDR1 is LGHNA and CDR2 is YNFKEQ. CDR3 size: 13 residues. V shed 4 bases and J shed 3 bases, with 9 bases lying between them. The CDR3 spells CASSRPMDYGYTF. In nucleotides, the CDR3 is TGTGCCAGCAGCCGTCCTATGGACTATGGCTACACCTTC.

This clonotype was picked up many times. The V call is TRBV25-1, the J call TRBJ1-2, with D perhaps TRBD1 (6 bases). Per germline, CDR1 MGHDK and CDR2 SYGVNS. This CDR3 has 11 residues. V was pared by 2 bases and J by 8 bases, with 6 bases between. The CDR3 DNA follows: TGTGCCAGCAGTGAAGGGGGCGGCTACACCTTC. Translation gives CASSEGGGYTF.

This clonotype was found many times. The chain joins TRBV2 to TRBJ2-1; 8 bases are shared with TRBD2. Germline-derived CDR1 and CDR2 are SNHLY and FYNNEI. This CDR3 is 13 amino acids long. The trim removed 4 bases at V and 8 bases at J, leaving 4 bases unmatched. The CDR3: CASSVRGADEQFF. Written as DNA, the CDR3 is TGTGCCAGCAGTGTGCGGGGGGCCGATGAGCAGTTCTTC. Together with reference TRBV2 and TRBJ2-1, the CDR3 gives the full variable domain: EPEVTQTPSHQVTQMGQEVILRCVPISNHLYFYWYRQILGQKVEFLVSFYNNEISEKSEIFDDQFSVERPDGSNFTLKIRSTKLEDSAMYFCASSVRGADEQFFGPGTRLTVL.

This clonotype has just a few counts. The chain employs TRBV10-3 and TRBJ2-5; D might be TRBD1 (6 bases). The length of the CDR3 is 14 residues. Trimming removed 4 bases from V and 5 bases from J, with 14 bases in between. Germline-derived CDR1 and CDR2 are ENHRY and SYGVKD. Here the CDR3 reads CAISGTATPETQYF. In DNA form, the CDR3 reads TGTGCCATCAGTGGGACAGCTACTCCCGAGACCCAGTACTTC.

This sequence joins TRBV6-2 or TRBV6-3 and TRBJ2-4, with 9 bases that match TRBD2. This CDR3 spans 20 amino acids. Looked up from germline, CDR1 is MNHEY and CDR2 is SVGEGT. The ends lost 0 bases at V and 0 bases at J; junction bases unmatched: 12. The CDR3 DNA reads TGTGCCAGCAGTTACTCGATAGCGACTAGCGGAAAACTAGCCAAAAACATTCAGTACTTC. Amino acids: CASSYSIATSGKLAKNIQYF.

This clonotype showed up many times. The chain carries TRBV3-1 and TRBJ2-1, with 10 bases identical to TRBD1. V trimming: 0 bases; J trimming: 8 bases; junction bases outside the gene matches: 4. CDR1 and CDR2 from the germline V gene are LGHDT and YNNKEL (reference sequence). The CDR3 length is 15 residues. The chain's CDR3 is CASSQEDRGLDEQFF. CDR3 bases: TGTGCCAGCAGCCAAGAAGACAGGGGGCTGGATGAGCAGTTCTTC.

This clonotype was found many times. The rearrangement joins TRBV29-1 to TRBJ2-1; D call uncertain. The CDR3 spans 10 residues. Trimming removed 4 bases from V and 10 bases from J, with 8 bases in between. Germline V gene data show CDR1 as SQVTM and CDR2 as ANQGSEA. CDR3: CSVGSGEQFF. The CDR3 DNA follows: TGCAGCGTTGGTTCCGGGGAGCAGTTCTTC.

The V and J genes are TRBV7-3 and TRBJ2-1, with D perhaps being TRBD1 or TRBD2 (5 bases each). Per the germline V gene, CDR1 is SGHTA and CDR2 is FQGTGA. V gave up 5 bases and J gave up 7 bases, with 18 bases separating them. The CDR3 has 15 residues. The CDR3 coding sequence is TGTGCCAGCAGCGAAGCCGGGCTGGGGGTGAATGAGCAGTTCTTC. The encoded protein is CASSEAGLGVNEQFF.

This clonotype came up a few times. J is TRBJ1-2 and V is TRBV5-1; 7 nucleotides match TRBD1. J was trimmed by 5 bases and V by 3 bases; bases with no gene match: 7. Germline V gene sequence: CDR1 SGHRS, CDR2 YFSETQ. The CDR3 consists of 14 residues. The CDR3 DNA is TGCGCCAGCAGCTCGACAGGGCAGCGGTATGGCTACACCTTC. Protein product: CASSSTGQRYGYTF.